This T cell receptor beta chain was identified in a study of T-cell memory formation after mild COVID-19. 5'RACE, which relied on constant-segment primers, yielded TCR alpha and TCR beta cDNA libraries carrying sample barcodes and UMIs. TCRdb itself ran the 5' RACE reads through MiXCR, one entry per CDR3 protein. The table shows 300,000 to 400,000 distinct CDR3 sequences, with 15% to 20% occurring only once. The CDR3 is made up of 15 amino acids. Germline loops: CDR1 SNHLY, CDR2 FYNNEI. V was trimmed by 6 bases and J by 2 bases, leaving 15 bases between them. The sequence was collected from a man aged 18-30 years who had mild COVID-19 (a few samples of this study predate the infection). Cell type and time point are not known. The chain couples TRBV2 to TRBJ2-3; no clear D gene. Specimen: PBMCs or a T cell subset sorted from them (not recorded which). CDR3 DNA: TGTGCCAGCAGAGAGGACCGGATTTTCACAGATACGCAGTATTTT. Its protein is CASREDRIFTDTQYF.